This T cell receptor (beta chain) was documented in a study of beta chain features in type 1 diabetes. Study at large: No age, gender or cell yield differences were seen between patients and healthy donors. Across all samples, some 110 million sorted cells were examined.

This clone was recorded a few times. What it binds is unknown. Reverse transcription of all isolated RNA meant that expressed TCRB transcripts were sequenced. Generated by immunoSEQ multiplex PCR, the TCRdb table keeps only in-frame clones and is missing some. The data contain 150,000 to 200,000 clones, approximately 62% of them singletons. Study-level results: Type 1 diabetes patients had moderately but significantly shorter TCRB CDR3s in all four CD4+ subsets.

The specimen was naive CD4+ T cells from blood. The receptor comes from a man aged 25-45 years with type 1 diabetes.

CDR3 sequence reads: CSVFGNTEAFF. CDR3 DNA: TGCAGCGTATTCGGGAACACTGAAGCTTTCTTT. The chain recombines TRBV29-1 with TRBJ1-1; D call uncertain. Per germline, CDR1 SQVTM and CDR2 ANQGSEA. V was cut by 6 bases and J by 1 base, with 6 bases left in between. The CDR3 sequence is 11 residues long.